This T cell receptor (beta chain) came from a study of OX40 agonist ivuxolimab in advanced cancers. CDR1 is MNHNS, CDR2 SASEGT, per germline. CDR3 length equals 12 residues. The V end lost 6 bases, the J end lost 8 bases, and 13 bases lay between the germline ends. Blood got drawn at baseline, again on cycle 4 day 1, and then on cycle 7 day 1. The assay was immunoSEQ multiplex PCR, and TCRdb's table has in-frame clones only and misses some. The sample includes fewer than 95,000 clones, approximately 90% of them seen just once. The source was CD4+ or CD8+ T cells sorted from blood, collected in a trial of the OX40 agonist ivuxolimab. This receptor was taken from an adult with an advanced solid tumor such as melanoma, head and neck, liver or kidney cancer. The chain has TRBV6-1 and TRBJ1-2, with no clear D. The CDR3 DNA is TGTGCCAGCAGGGATACAGTATACGGCTACACCTTC. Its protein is CASRDTVYGYTF.